This T cell receptor (beta chain) was recorded in a study of T cell repertoires in cytomegalovirus infection. Study summary: Shared public TCR beta signatures pointed to both CMV infection and a matching HLA type. Study results and caveats: HLA-C-restricted TCR beta clonotypes specific for CMV led the ex vivo response.

This CDR3 region has 14 residues. Germline CDR1 is MDHEN and CDR2 is SYDVKM. The V end lost 1 base, the J end lost 8 bases, and 14 bases lay between the germline ends. TCRdb re-derived calls from the reads in MiXCR, one entry per CDR3 protein. The data contain roughly 300,000 distinct CDR3 sequences, over 7.5% of them seen just once; the ten biggest clones take up around 4%. This clonotype was recorded at least ten times. What it recognizes is unknown. The sequence was obtained from a human donor in good health (CMV status not recorded). Some clones in this sample may be carry-over from other donors' samples. The chain uses TRBV28 and TRBJ1-1; D ambiguous. The sequenced material came from PBMCs. The CDR3 DNA follows: TGTGCCAGCAGTTTATTGTTAGGTAAGACCGAAGCTTTCTTT. It encodes CASSLLLGKTEAFF.